The clone carrying this TCR beta chain was observed once. This sample is drawn from a study of OX40 agonist ivuxolimab in advanced cancers. Sequencing was performed with immunoSEQ multiplex PCR; in TCRdb, only in-frame clones are kept and a portion is missing. The data show more than 80,000 clones, 85% to 95% seen once. CDR1 and CDR2 (germline): SGDLS, YYNGEE. The CDR3 covers 16 residues. Trimming removed 0 bases from V and 2 bases from J, with 14 bases in between. Blood was sampled at baseline, cycle 4 day 1, and cycle 7 day 1. The input for sequencing was CD4+ or CD8+ T cells sorted from blood, taken in a trial of the OX40 agonist ivuxolimab. This chain joins TRBV9 and TRBJ1-2, with D possibly being TRBD1 (6 bases). This TCR came from an adult with an advanced solid tumor such as melanoma, head and neck, liver or kidney cancer. The CDR3 DNA reads as TGTGCCAGCAGCGTAGCGTCGGGGGCGCGGAACTATGGCTACACCTTC. Protein: CASSVASGARNYGYTF.